The 18 T cell receptor beta chains in this list originate from one sample, sequenced in a study of blood T cell repertoires in COVID-19. The table came from immunoSEQ multiplex PCR; TCRdb's copy has only in-frame clones and leaves some out. The data hold roughly 98,000 clones, with almost 95% observed a single time. The material sequenced was peripheral blood. The receptors derive from an older woman with active COVID-19.

The rearrangement uses TRBV6-5 and TRBJ1-6; D unresolved. The V gene's germline CDR1 is MNHEY and CDR2 SVGAGI. V lost 6 bases and J 7 bases, leaving 16 bases between the germline ends. This CDR3 is built from 15 residues. The CDR3 DNA reads as TGTGCCAGCAGCTTAACGAGACTGGTAAATTCACCCCTCCACTTT. Residues: CASSLTRLVNSPLHF.

The chain has TRBV6-2 or TRBV6-3 and TRBJ1-6; 11 bases line up with TRBD1. Losses at the gene ends were 6 bases for V and 10 bases for J; bases not matched to a gene: 8. This CDR3 spans 15 amino acids. CDR1 MNHEY and CDR2 SVGEGT come from the germline V gene. CDR3: CASSTSGTGGSPLHF. The CDR3 region has the DNA TGTGCCAGCAGCACCTCGGGGACAGGGGGATCACCCCTCCACTTT.

This clone was counted only a few times. This chain connects TRBV28 to TRBJ2-7; D is possibly TRBD1 (5 bases). CDR1 and CDR2 from the germline V gene are MDHEN and SYDVKM. CDR3 length equals 13 residues. The germline V and J ends were trimmed by 6 bases and 5 bases, with 14 bases remaining between them. CDR3 sequence (DNA): TGTGCCAGCAGGCCAGGGCCGCCCCACGAGCAGTACTTC. This gives the protein CASRPGPPHEQYF.

The chain links TRBV6-1 to TRBJ1-5; D gene unclear. The CDR3 is 11 residues long. CDR1 is MNHNS and CDR2 is SASEGT in the germline V gene. V shed 2 bases and J shed 12 bases, with 8 bases lying between them. CDR3 nucleotide sequence: TGTGCCAGCAGTGAAAGCTTGATCCAGCATTTT. This codes for CASSESLIQHF.

The V and J genes are TRBV15 and TRBJ1-1; D is undetermined. The CDR3 runs to 16 residues. V lost 8 bases and J 0 bases, leaving 19 bases between the germline ends. In germline, CDR1 is LNHNV, CDR2 YYDKDF (reference sequence). CDR3 in DNA: TGTGCCACCTCGATGAAGCGAGTATCTATGAACACTGAAGCTTTCTTT. Translated, it gives CATSMKRVSMNTEAFF.

V gene TRBV28 combines with J gene TRBJ1-6; no firm D call. V lost 4 bases to trimming and J lost 5 bases, with 6 bases between them. CDR1 and CDR2 from the germline V gene are MDHEN and SYDVKM. This CDR3 is 13 amino acids long. CDR3 nucleotides: TGTGCCAGCAGTTCCCACAATAATTCACCCCTCCACTTT. This codes for CASSSHNNSPLHF.

The rearrangement links TRBV12-3 or TRBV12-4 to TRBJ2-5; 7 bases agree with TRBD1. The CDR3 is 13 amino acids. The ends lost 4 bases at V and 4 bases at J; junction bases unmatched: 3. CDR3 nucleotides: TGTGCCAGCAGTTCCGGGACAGCAGAGACCCAGTACTTC. This gives the protein CASSSGTAETQYF.

The rearrangement links TRBV2 to TRBJ2-1; TRBD1 aligns across 9 bases. CDR1 SNHLY and CDR2 FYNNEI come from the germline V gene. After removal of 7 bases from V and 9 bases from J, the junction contained 7 bases not matched to a gene. The CDR3 has 13 residues. CDR3 sequence (DNA): TGTGCCAGCACAGGACAGGGGCAGGGTGAGCAGTTCTTC. Translating it yields CASTGQGQGEQFF.

The genes are TRBV5-1 and TRBJ2-7; TRBD1 agrees at 9 bases. Trimming removed 3 bases from V and 4 bases from J; junction bases left unmatched: 5. Germline assignment: CDR1 SGHRS and CDR2 YFSETQ. CDR3 size: 14 residues. For the CDR3, the DNA is TGCGCCAGCAGCTCTACGGGACAGGGATACGAGCAGTACTTC. This translates into CASSSTGQGYEQYF.

The CDR3 here is CASSPGHSNQPQHF. DNA for the CDR3: TGTGCCAGCAGTCCGGGACATAGCAATCAGCCCCAGCATTTT. The chain carries TRBV28 and TRBJ1-5; weak D call: TRBD1 (6 bases). Trimming left V 5 bases short and J 0 bases short, with 8 bases between. The CDR3 length is 14 residues. The germline CDR1 and CDR2 sequences are MDHEN and SYDVKM.

This clone showed up just once. V is TRBV2 and J is TRBJ1-1, with unresolved D. Germline values: CDR1 SNHLY, CDR2 FYNNEI. Deletions cut 8 bases from V and 3 bases from J, with 16 bases between. The length of the CDR3 is 14 residues. The CDR3 coding sequence is TGTGCCAGCCTTGCGGAGGTACAGCACACTGAAGCTTTCTTT. Translating gives CASLAEVQHTEAFF.

V gene TRBV5-6 combines with J gene TRBJ1-5; D gene uncertain. Germline V gene sequence: CDR1 SGHDT, CDR2 YYEEEE. The CDR3 loop spans 13 amino acids. V lost 1 base, J lost 7 bases, and 9 bases lay in between. CDR3: CASSLTPGQPQHF. In nucleotides, the CDR3 is TGTGCCAGCAGCTTGACCCCCGGGCAGCCCCAGCATTTT.

Only one count was recorded for this clone. The chain has TRBV18 and TRBJ2-1; 8 bases are a match to TRBD1. The CDR3 totals 14 residues. The germline V gene has CDR1 KGHSH and CDR2 LQKENI. V trimming: 4 bases; J trimming: 8 bases; junction bases outside the gene matches: 7. The CDR3 reads CASSLRLQGDEQFF. The CDR3 nucleotides read TGTGCCAGCTCACTACGATTACAGGGGGATGAGCAGTTCTTC.

This clone was recorded once. The V and J genes are TRBV3-1 (or the pseudogene TRBV3-2) and TRBJ2-3, with 15 nucleotides matching TRBD2. CDR1 and CDR2 from the germline V gene are LGHDT and YNNKEL (reference sequence). CDR3 size: 18 residues. V was clipped by 2 bases and J by 2 bases; unmatched bases: 5. The CDR3 bases are TGTGCCAGCAGCCAATCGGGACTAGCGGGGGGCCCCACAGATACGCAGTATTTT. Its translation: CASSQSGLAGGPTDTQYF.

The V and J genes are TRBV9 and TRBJ1-2, with 7 bases that match TRBD1. With 4 bases clipped from V and 4 bases from J, the junction kept 7 bases outside the gene matches. The CDR3 is made up of 14 amino acids. Germline CDR1 SGDLS, CDR2 YYNGEE. The CDR3 DNA reads as TGTGCCAGCAGCCCAGGGGGAGGCCCCTATGGCTACACCTTC. Its protein product is CASSPGGGPYGYTF. Together with reference TRBV9 and TRBJ1-2, the CDR3 gives the full variable domain: DSGVTQTPKHLITATGQRVTLRCSPRSGDLSVYWYQQSLDQGLQFLIQYYNGEERAKGNILERFSAQQFPDLHSELNLSSLELGDSALYFCASSPGGGPYGYTFGSGTRLTVV.

The CDR3 DNA is TGTGCCAGCAGCTTAGACAGGGCAGCTAACTATGGCTACACCTTC. Translating it yields CASSLDRAANYGYTF. This rearrangement joins TRBV7-2 to TRBJ1-2, with a possible D match to TRBD1 (6 bases). The V gene's germline CDR1 is SGHTA and CDR2 FQGNSA. The V end was cut by 1 base, the J end by 0 bases, with 9 bases between. The CDR3 is made up of 15 amino acids.

This chain connects TRBV4-2 to TRBJ2-3, with D perhaps matching TRBD2 (5 bases). Germline assignment: CDR1 LGHNA and CDR2 YNFKEQ. The CDR3 extends over 16 amino acids. Trimming shortened V by 1 base and J by 1 base, and 12 bases separated the two germline ends. The CDR3 loop is CASSQAEADRTDTQYF. The DNA for the CDR3 is TGTGCCAGCAGCCAAGCTGAAGCGGACCGCACAGATACGCAGTATTTT.

CDR3 sequence: CATSRGQGHYGYTF. CDR3 DNA: TGTGCCACCAGCAGAGGACAGGGCCACTATGGCTACACCTTC. The chain links TRBV15 to TRBJ1-2; TRBD1 matches at 7 bases. Trimming removed 1 base from V and 3 bases from J; junction bases left unmatched: 2. CDR1 and CDR2 (germline): LNHNV, YYDKDF (reference sequence). The CDR3 covers 14 residues.